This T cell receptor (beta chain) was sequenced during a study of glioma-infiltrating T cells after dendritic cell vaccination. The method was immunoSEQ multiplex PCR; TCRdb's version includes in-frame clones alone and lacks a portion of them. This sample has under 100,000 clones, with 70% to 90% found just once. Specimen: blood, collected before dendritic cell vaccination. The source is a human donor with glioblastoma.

CDR3 nucleotide sequence: TGCGCCAGCAGATTCGACAGGGGGAACACTGAAGCTTTCTTT. It specifies CASRFDRGNTEAFF. This chain joins TRBV5-1 and TRBJ1-1, with 8 bases that match TRBD1. The V segment lost 5 bases and the J segment 1 base; nucleotides outside the gene matches: 4. The CDR3 is 14 residues long. The germline V gene encodes CDR1 SGHRS and CDR2 YFSETQ. Based on the CDR3 plus reference TRBV5-1 and TRBJ1-1, the full variable domain is KAGVTQTPRYLIKTRGQQVTLSCSPISGHRSVSWYQQTPGQGLQFLFEYFSETQRNKGNFPGRFSGRQFSNSRSEMNVSTLELGDSALYLCASRFDRGNTEAFFGQGTRLTVV.